This T cell receptor beta chain was observed in a study of T-cell reconstitution after alpha-beta-depleted transplantation in children. Study-wide results and limits: Counts and diversity of T cells one year after transplant came mostly from newly produced T cells.

Unique molecular identifiers were built into the TCRbeta library. TCRdb recomputed calls from the PCR reads with MiXCR, one row per CDR3 protein. The sample lists 600,000 to 700,000 distinct CDR3 sequences; 13% were seen once. As regards this clonotype: Its antigen remains unidentified.

The sample here was PBMCs, taken before TCRalphabeta/CD19-depleted stem cell transplant. This sequence originates from a girl aged 2 to 10 with congenital amegakaryocytic thrombocytopenia, due to receive a stem cell transplant.

The CDR3 reads CASSPGTSGRPWGSDTQYF. The DNA of the CDR3 is TGCGCCAGCAGCCCGGGGACTAGCGGGAGGCCCTGGGGATCCGATACGCAGTATTTT. The V call is TRBV5-1, the J call TRBJ2-3; 15 positions match TRBD2. V dropped 4 bases and J dropped 6; count of bases not matched to a gene: 15. The CDR3 spans 19 residues. Per the germline V gene, CDR1 is SGHRS and CDR2 is YFSETQ. Looking up the rest from reference TRBV5-1 and TRBJ2-3 gives the full variable domain: KAGVTQTPRYLIKTRGQQVTLSCSPISGHRSVSWYQQTPGQGLQFLFEYFSETQRNKGNFPGRFSGRQFSNSRSEMNVSTLELGDSALYLCASSPGTSGRPWGSDTQYFGPGTRLTVL.